The 15 T cell receptor beta chains reported below all come from one sample, sequenced in a study of neurological immune-mediated disorders (dated 2019 in TCRdb). In light of the paper, this sample's time point label describes: longitudinal time-point 1 (baseline). Library generation was performed with 5' RACE. The reads were generated on an Illumina HiSeq 2500. Clones were called with MiXCR by TCRdb after fastp trimmed the public reads at Q25, and only in-frame beta chains were retained. Under each unique CDR3 protein, matching rows form one entry showing the most common genes and DNA. The sample profile shows tens of thousands of distinct CDR3 sequences; about 3.2% of them were found once. The top ten hold about 8.3% of the sample. Sample: PBMCs. The receptors here all came from a woman aged 60 to 75 with multiple sclerosis.

There are many counts of this clonotype. CDR3 region: CSVVRALYGYTF. DNA for the CDR3: TGCAGCGTTGTCAGGGCCCTCTATGGCTACACCTTC. The rearrangement links TRBV29-1 to TRBJ1-2, with D tentatively TRBD1 (5 bases). In germline, CDR1 is SQVTM, CDR2 ANQGSEA. The CDR3 is 12 residues long. V lost 4 bases to trimming and J lost 4 bases, with 10 bases between them.

This clonotype was seen many times. V gene TRBV7-2 combines with J gene TRBJ2-7; TRBD1 is a possible D gene (6 bases). Per the germline V gene, CDR1 is SGHTA and CDR2 is FQGNSA. The CDR3 sequence is 14 residues long. V was shortened by 3 bases and J by 0 bases, with 9 bases between the two germline ends. The CDR3, as DNA: TGTGCCAGCAGCTTCACAGGGAGCTCCTACGAGCAGTACTTC. Translation gives CASSFTGSSYEQYF.

V is TRBV7-2 and J is TRBJ1-2; no definite D call. Between the trimmed V and J ends, which lost 1 base and 8 bases, there was a span of 20 bases. Germline V gene sequence: CDR1 SGHTA, CDR2 FQGNSA. The CDR3 is 16 residues long. CDR3 loop: CASSLGGARVLYGYTF. In DNA, the CDR3 is TGTGCCAGCAGCTTAGGGGGTGCGCGGGTTCTGTACGGCTACACCTTC.

This clonotype has ten or more counts. The V call is TRBV2, the J call TRBJ2-4, with TRBD2 matching over 10 bases. J gave up 5 bases and V 6 bases, and 7 bases lay outside the gene matches. This CDR3 has 15 residues. Germline lookup yields CDR1 SNHLY and CDR2 FYNNEI. The CDR3 loop is CASSSLAGAQNIQYF. CDR3 in DNA: TGTGCCAGCAGCTCGCTAGCGGGGGCCCAAAACATTCAGTACTTC.

This clonotype was picked up many times. This sequence joins TRBV11-2 and TRBJ1-2; no definite D call. This CDR3 comprises 11 residues. The germline V and J ends were trimmed by 5 bases and 14 bases, with 15 bases remaining between them. The germline V gene has CDR1 SGHAT and CDR2 FQNNGV. CDR3 nucleotide sequence: TGTGCCAGCAGCCCAGCGGAGGGATTAACCTTC. Amino acids: CASSPAEGLTF.

This clonotype was detected ten times or more. The chain recombines TRBV7-2 with TRBJ2-7; 11 bases are a match to TRBD2. V lost 6 bases to trimming and J lost 2 bases; unmatched junction nucleotides: 9. The CDR3 runs to 16 residues. Per the germline V gene, CDR1 is SGHTA and CDR2 is FQGNSA. CDR3 DNA: TGTGCCAGCAGTTATGGACTAGCGGGCTCGACCTACGAGCAGTACTTC. Encoded protein: CASSYGLAGSTYEQYF.

This clonotype was detected a few times. The V gene is TRBV20-1, the J gene TRBJ1-5; the D is unclear. With 3 bases removed from V and 0 bases from J, the gap between germline ends came to 21 bases. CDR1 is DFQATT, CDR2 SNEGSKA, per germline (reference sequence). The length of the CDR3 is 18 residues. The CDR3 sequence is CSASRARLAKYSNQPQHF. CDR3 DNA: TGCAGTGCTAGTCGTGCCAGGCTCGCGAAATATAGCAATCAGCCCCAGCATTTT.

Turning to this clonotype: A single base separates this from a much larger clone, so it may be a read error. The chain joins TRBV18 to TRBJ1-2, with 7 bases lining up with TRBD1. The CDR3 is made up of 15 amino acids. The germline gives CDR1 KGHSH, CDR2 LQKENI. Trimming removed 5 bases from V and 1 base from J; junction bases left unmatched: 7. The CDR3, as DNA: TGTGCCAGCTCAAACGGACAGGTCGTTAACTATGGCTACACCTTC. Encoded protein: CASSNGQVVNYGYTF.

This clonotype showed up many times. This chain links TRBV5-1 with TRBJ2-2, with 7 bases fitting TRBD2. Germline CDR1 and CDR2: SGHRS and YFSETQ. The CDR3 totals 16 residues. The junction had 7 bases not matched to a gene; V was cut back by 4 bases and J by 1 base. The CDR3 is CASSPKGGGNTGELFF. In DNA form, the CDR3 reads TGCGCCAGCAGCCCTAAGGGCGGGGGGAACACCGGGGAGCTGTTTTTT.

The table lists this clonotype with many counts. The chain recombines TRBV3-1 with TRBJ1-1; D not resolved. Trimming cost V 2 bases and J 6 bases, with 7 bases left between them. This CDR3 region has 12 residues. The V gene's germline CDR1 is LGHDT and CDR2 YNNKEL (reference sequence). CDR3 sequence (DNA): TGTGCCAGCAGCCAATCCCAGGCTGAAGCTTTCTTT. Amino acids: CASSQSQAEAFF.

This clonotype was detected ten times or more. In DNA form, the CDR3 reads TGCAGTGCTCACCCCTTGGGGGGGTCTTACAATGAGCAGTTCTTC. It specifies CSAHPLGGSYNEQFF. The rearrangement uses TRBV20-1 and TRBJ2-1; the match to TRBD2 covers 7 bases. Germline lookup yields CDR1 DFQATT and CDR2 SNEGSKA (reference sequence). V dropped 5 bases and J dropped 4; count of bases not matched to a gene: 11. The CDR3 sequence is 15 residues long.

This clonotype has only a few counts. V and J are TRBV7-8 and TRBJ2-2; 9 nucleotides align to TRBD1. Germline CDR1 reads SGHVS; CDR2 reads FQNEAQ. The J segment lost 5 bases and the V segment lost 6 bases, leaving 7 bases of the junction unmatched. CDR3 length equals 15 residues. CDR3 region: CASRPGQGPTGELFF. CDR3 bases: TGTGCCAGCAGACCGGGACAGGGACCTACCGGGGAGCTGTTTTTT.

There are many counts of this clonotype. The V and J genes are TRBV6-1 and TRBJ2-4, with 9 bases identical to TRBD1. With 6 bases clipped from V and 1 base from J, the junction kept 7 bases outside the gene matches. Germline CDR1 and CDR2: MNHNS and SASEGT. The CDR3 sequence is 16 residues long. This chain's CDR3 is CASRTGGVEAKNIQYF. The CDR3 DNA is TGTGCCAGCAGGACAGGGGGGGTTGAGGCCAAAAACATTCAGTACTTC.

This clonotype was detected many times. The V call is TRBV7-6, the J call TRBJ2-5, with TRBD1 as a possible D gene (5 bases). The CDR3 has 14 residues. V lost 0 bases and J 5 bases, leaving 10 bases between the germline ends. Germline lookup yields CDR1 SGHVS and CDR2 FNYEAQ. The CDR3: CASSLAGARETQYF. DNA of the CDR3: TGTGCCAGCAGCTTAGCAGGGGCGCGGGAGACCCAGTACTTC.

The table lists this clonotype with many counts. J is TRBJ2-3 and V is TRBV20-1, with D possibly being TRBD1 (5 bases). With 6 bases removed from V and 2 bases from J, the gap between germline ends came to 15 bases. The V gene's germline CDR1 is DFQATT and CDR2 SNEGSKA (reference sequence). CDR3 length equals 14 residues. In nucleotides, the CDR3 is TGCAGTGCCCAATTTGGGGCATACACAGATACGCAGTATTTT. Protein: CSAQFGAYTDTQYF.